One sample yielded the 8 T cell receptor beta chains listed below, sequenced in a study of Ad26.COV2.S vaccination and SARS-CoV-2 variants (TCRdb year 2021). The treatment or condition label corresponds to: roughly 18 received Ad26.COV2.S at low or high dose, single or two shots; five or six received placebo; per-sample allocation not given. Repertoires of vaccine and placebo recipients were sequenced from samples taken on day 63 after the first injection. The receptor library was made with the immunoSEQ multiplex PCR assay. The table comes from immuneACCESS by way of TCRdb, which keeps in-frame sequences with V and J called. Part of the clones is missing from these tables; in studies checked, under half for an unresolved V gene and the rest for unknown reasons. This sample lists approximately 480,000 clones; 70% to 90% were detected once. The ten biggest clones cover roughly 13% of the sample.

Specimen: peripheral blood, collected in a trial of Ad26.COV2.S vaccine versus placebo. The receptors originated from a person between 18 and 65 years old who received the Ad26.COV2.S COVID-19 vaccine or a placebo.

The chain combines TRBV3-1 (or the pseudogene TRBV3-2) with TRBJ1-1; TRBD1 might be the D (5 bases). The germline CDR1 and CDR2 sequences are LGHDT and YNNKEL (reference sequence). The CDR3 runs to 13 residues. V was shortened by 3 bases and J by 4 bases, with 9 bases between the two germline ends. The CDR3 bases are TGTGCCAGCAGCCAGGGGCCGATCACTGAAGCTTTCTTT. It encodes CASSQGPITEAFF.

This chain links TRBV6-2 or TRBV6-3 with TRBJ1-5; no firm D call. Germline V lookup: CDR1 MNHEY, CDR2 SVGEGT. V dropped 2 bases and J dropped 11 bases, with 16 bases sitting between them. The CDR3 spans 14 residues. CDR3 DNA: TGTGCCAGCAGTTACGTAGGTCCCGAAGGGTCCCAGCATTTT. Residues: CASSYVGPEGSQHF.

The J gene is TRBJ2-3, the V gene TRBV5-1; D call uncertain. The CDR3 is made up of 13 amino acids. Germline V gene lookup returns CDR1 SGHRS and CDR2 YFSETQ. The ends were cut back, 4 bases at V and 0 bases at J, with 6 bases in the middle. The CDR3: CASSQFSTDTQYF. The CDR3 nucleotides are TGCGCCAGCAGCCAATTTAGCACAGATACGCAGTATTTT.

The genes are TRBV3-1 (or the pseudogene TRBV3-2) and TRBJ2-7; a possible D gene is TRBD2 (6 bases). Between the trimmed V and J ends, which lost 1 base and 6 bases, there was a span of 13 bases. The CDR3 length is 14 residues. Germline V lookup: CDR1 LGHDT, CDR2 YNNKEL (reference sequence). CDR3 nucleotide sequence: TGTGCCAGCAGCCAAGTGCGGGGTAGCATCGAGCAGTACTTC. Its protein product is CASSQVRGSIEQYF.

The gene calls are TRBV19 and TRBJ2-1; D not certain. This CDR3 comprises 13 residues. Germline V lookup: CDR1 LNHDA, CDR2 SQIVND (reference sequence). V gave up 3 bases and J gave up 6 bases, with 9 bases separating them. The CDR3 is CASSIGFSNEQFF. The CDR3 DNA sequence: TGTGCCAGTAGTATCGGATTCAGCAATGAGCAGTTCTTC.

This clone was found once. CDR3 bases: TGTGCCAGCAGCTTAATGGGAGGGCTCACCTACGAGCAGTACTTC. Protein sequence: CASSLMGGLTYEQYF. This rearrangement joins TRBV7-2 to TRBJ2-7, with TRBD2 identical over 7 bases. With 2 bases clipped from V and 2 bases from J, the junction kept 6 bases outside the gene matches. Looked up from germline, CDR1 is SGHTA and CDR2 is FQGNSA. CDR3 length: 15 residues. Together with reference TRBV7-2 and TRBJ2-7, the CDR3 gives the full variable domain: GAGVSQSPSNKVTEKGKDVELRCDPISGHTALYWYRQSLGQGLEFLIYFQGNSAPDKSGLPSDRFSAERTGGSVSTLTIQRTQQEDSAVYLCASSLMGGLTYEQYFGPGTRLTVT.

The chain recombines TRBV19 with TRBJ1-6; TRBD1 is a possible D gene (6 bases). This CDR3 contains 14 residues. Trimming took 6 bases from V and 7 from J, leaving 13 bases between them. The V gene's germline CDR1 is LNHDA and CDR2 SQIVND (reference sequence). The DNA of the CDR3 is TGTGCCAGTAGGGTCAGGACAGTCAATTCACCCCTCCACTTT. Translating it yields CASRVRTVNSPLHF.

This clone was seen more than once but under ten times. V usage is TRBV5-1 and J usage is TRBJ1-6; no definite D call. CDR1 is SGHRS and CDR2 is YFSETQ in the germline V gene. The length of the CDR3 is 17 residues. The V gene lost 4 bases and the J gene lost 2 bases, with 16 bases spanning the gap. Here the CDR3 reads CASSPGPPFTYNSPLHF. CDR3 sequence (DNA): TGCGCCAGCAGCCCCGGTCCCCCGTTTACCTATAATTCACCCCTCCACTTT. The complete variable domain, with remaining parts taken from reference TRBV5-1 and TRBJ1-6, reads KAGVTQTPRYLIKTRGQQVTLSCSPISGHRSVSWYQQTPGQGLQFLFEYFSETQRNKGNFPGRFSGRQFSNSRSEMNVSTLELGDSALYLCASSPGPPFTYNSPLHFGNGTRLTVT.